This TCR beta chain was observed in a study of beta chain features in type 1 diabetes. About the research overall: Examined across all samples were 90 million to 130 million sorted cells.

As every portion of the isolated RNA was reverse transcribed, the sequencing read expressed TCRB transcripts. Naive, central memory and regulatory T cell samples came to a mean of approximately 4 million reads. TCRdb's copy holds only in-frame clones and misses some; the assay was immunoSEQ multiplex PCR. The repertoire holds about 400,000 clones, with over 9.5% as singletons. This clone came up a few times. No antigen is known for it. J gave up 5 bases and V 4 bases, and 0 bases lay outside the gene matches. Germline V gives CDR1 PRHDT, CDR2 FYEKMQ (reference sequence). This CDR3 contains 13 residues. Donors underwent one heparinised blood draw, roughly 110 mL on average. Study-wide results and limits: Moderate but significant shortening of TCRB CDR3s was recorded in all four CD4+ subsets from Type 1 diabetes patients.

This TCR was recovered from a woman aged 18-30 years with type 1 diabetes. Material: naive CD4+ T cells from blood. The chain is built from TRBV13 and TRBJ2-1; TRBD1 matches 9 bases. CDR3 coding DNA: TGTGCCAGCAGCTGGGACAGGGACAATGAGCAGTTCTTC. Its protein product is CASSWDRDNEQFF.